This T cell receptor beta chain was sequenced during a study of blood T cell repertoires in COVID-19. On the study more broadly: Acute and convalescent COVID-19 samples came from the United States, Italy and Spain.

In the study's own analysis: Nucleated cell number was recorded as an estimate derived from reference gene primer amplification. Assay: immunoSEQ multiplex PCR; the TCRdb copy retains only in-frame clones and omits some. V and J calls and clone size follow that table, whereas D and trimming were derived from the DNA. The sample includes 110,000 or so clones, about 83% seen only once; the top ten take 3% to 4%. This CDR3 contains 14 residues. Per the germline V gene, CDR1 is MDHEN and CDR2 is SYDVKM. V was clipped by 2 bases and J by 3 bases, with 10 bases between them. Sequences were obtained from peripheral blood. This TCR came from a man between 60 and 70 years old with acute or convalescent COVID-19. This chain links TRBV28 with TRBJ2-5; the D gene is possibly TRBD2 (5 bases). CDR3 residues: CASSLILGEETQYF. CDR3 sequence (DNA): TGTGCCAGCAGTTTAATACTAGGAGAAGAGACCCAGTACTTC.